The clone carrying this T cell receptor beta chain was observed at least ten times. Trimming removed 6 bases at V and 5 bases at J, with 16 bases between. Germline CDR1 DFQATT, CDR2 SNEGSKA (reference sequence). The CDR3 is made up of 13 amino acids. Construction of the TCRbeta library involved unique molecular identifiers. TCRdb re-called the PCR reads through MiXCR, storing one row per CDR3 protein. Among hundreds of thousands of distinct CDR3 sequences listed, around 17% were seen once. These data come from a study of T-cell reconstitution after alpha-beta-depleted transplantation in children. The origin of this receptor is a human donor who donated a stem cell graft to a child with acute myeloid leukemia. The genes are TRBV20-1 and TRBJ1-1, with D perhaps matching TRBD1 (5 bases). Sequenced here: PBMCs from the stem cell graft donor, sampled from the stem cell graft. The CDR3: CSALQEMGTEAFF. The CDR3 bases are TGCAGTGCCCTACAGGAAATGGGAACTGAAGCTTTCTTT.